One T cell receptor beta chain is described in this entry. The antigen remains unidentified. The sample comes from a study of Ad26.COV2.S vaccination and SARS-CoV-2 variants. Across the whole study: Donor allocation was to the COV1001 Ad26.COV2.S trial arm.

The treatment is: around 19 received Ad26.COV2.S at low or high dose, single or two shots; several received placebo; per-sample allocation not given. On day 63 after the first injection, vaccine and placebo recipients gave samples. Boston supplied an adult donor aged 18-55 years. The repertoire was sequenced with immunoSEQ multiplex PCR; TCRdb's copy has only in-frame clones and lacks some. The sample carries about 320,000 clones, about 86% recorded once. The CDR3 spans 15 residues. V lost 5 bases, J lost 6 bases, and 10 bases stayed unmatched. Germline V CDR1 and CDR2: SGHNT, YYREEE (reference sequence). Study observations and caveats: Those who received the vaccine showed greater spike-specific TCR breadth than those given placebo. Vaccine and placebo recipients had similar non-spike TCR breadth.

This TCR came from a person aged 18 to 65 who received the Ad26.COV2.S COVID-19 vaccine or a placebo. The genes are TRBV5-4 and TRBJ2-3, with TRBD2 identical over 9 bases. The sequencing used peripheral blood, collected in a trial of Ad26.COV2.S vaccine versus placebo. Written as DNA, the CDR3 is TGTGCCAGCAGGGGTGGCGGGGGGGCAGGTGATACGCAGTATTTT. This encodes CASRGGGGAGDTQYF.